A selection of T cell receptor beta chains follows, all from one sample in a study of cytomegalovirus exposure and HLA in healthy donors. The table came from immunoSEQ multiplex PCR; TCRdb's copy has only in-frame clones and leaves some out. The sample has about 150,000 clones; roughly 87% are singletons. Input material: PBMCs. Receptor source: a young woman in good health and CMV-seropositive. Both conserved end residues are trimmed from each CDR3. Each record gives: V gene, J gene, CDR3 protein.

TRBV5-4	TRBJ2-7	ASSLVWRGGHEQY
TRBV6-5	TRBJ2-2	ASSYRGPGELF
TRBV9	TRBJ1-1	ASSVARATEAF
TRBV12-5	TRBJ2-3	ASGKGGGADTQY
TRBV15	TRBJ2-1	ATSRATSGGRDEQF
TRBV27	TRBJ1-5	ASSHQRDNPGNNQPQH
TRBV9	TRBJ2-5	ASSVGAGGQGETQY
TRBV6-4	TRBJ2-2	ASRGGNTGELF
TRBV25-1	TRBJ1-5	ASSETGNQPQH
TRBV5-1	TRBJ1-1	ASSAGPEAF
TRBV27	TRBJ2-7	ASSLYQTSGGKEQY
TRBV9	TRBJ2-2	ASSLPGGSNTGELF
TRBV4-1	TRBJ1-2	ASSPTGNYGYT
TRBV6-1	TRBJ1-1	VSSGGGRAGQ
TRBV4-2	TRBJ1-2	ASSQGSGDSAMGYT
TRBV28	TRBJ1-1	ASSNRQGKWNTEAF
TRBV14	TRBJ2-3	ASSPRGADTQY
TRBV21-1	TRBJ2-2	ASSPRGRLTGELF
TRBV18	TRBJ1-2	ASSPSVGQIANYGYT
TRBV7-2	TRBJ2-7	ASSSLDPTSGGVSGEQY
TRBV9	TRBJ2-2	ASSPGGDTGELF
TRBV11-2	TRBJ2-7	ASSWGTSVHEQY
TRBV2	TRBJ2-6	ASSSAQGASSGANVLT
TRBV29-1	TRBJ2-5	SVEEGLAGDPETQY
TRBV5-6	TRBJ2-7	ASSYRVTAYEQY
TRBV30	TRBJ1-5	AWSPRGIYNQPQH
TRBV23-1	TRBJ1-2	ASSQNRGKVSYGYT
TRBV6-6	TRBJ1-2	ASSYSPGTAYYGYT
TRBV6-6	TRBJ1-5	ASSDDTIISNQPQH
TRBV7-2	TRBJ1-5	ASSLVPVSQPQH
TRBV2	TRBJ1-1	ASSDLQTTEAF
TRBV19	TRBJ2-7	ASSIEGAGFDEQY
TRBV15	TRBJ2-7	ATSRDTRSYEQY
TRBV10-3	TRBJ1-5	AISSQGSGNQPQH
TRBV2	TRBJ2-1	ASSAGRVNEQF
TRBV5-4	TRBJ2-2	ASSLFDRFTGELF
TRBV6-1	TRBJ1-5	ASRDRGLQPQH
TRBV7-2	TRBJ2-7	ASSLLAGDYEQY
TRBV28	TRBJ1-5	ASSFWGLLKHSNQPQH
TRBV28	TRBJ1-2	ASSPLGGVYGYT
TRBV30	TRBJ2-5	AWRGRGGGPRETQY
TRBV5-4	TRBJ1-1	ASSKGDNWAEAF
TRBV7-3	TRBJ2-5	ASSADPGETQY
TRBV6-5	TRBJ2-1	ASSRQGGYNEQF
TRBV19	TRBJ1-2	ASSIGNFPNYGYT
TRBV7-2	TRBJ2-1	ASSTQGDLYNEQF
TRBV6-5	TRBJ1-2	ASSYSGGIYGYT
TRBV4-1	TRBJ2-3	ASSQAGPDTQY